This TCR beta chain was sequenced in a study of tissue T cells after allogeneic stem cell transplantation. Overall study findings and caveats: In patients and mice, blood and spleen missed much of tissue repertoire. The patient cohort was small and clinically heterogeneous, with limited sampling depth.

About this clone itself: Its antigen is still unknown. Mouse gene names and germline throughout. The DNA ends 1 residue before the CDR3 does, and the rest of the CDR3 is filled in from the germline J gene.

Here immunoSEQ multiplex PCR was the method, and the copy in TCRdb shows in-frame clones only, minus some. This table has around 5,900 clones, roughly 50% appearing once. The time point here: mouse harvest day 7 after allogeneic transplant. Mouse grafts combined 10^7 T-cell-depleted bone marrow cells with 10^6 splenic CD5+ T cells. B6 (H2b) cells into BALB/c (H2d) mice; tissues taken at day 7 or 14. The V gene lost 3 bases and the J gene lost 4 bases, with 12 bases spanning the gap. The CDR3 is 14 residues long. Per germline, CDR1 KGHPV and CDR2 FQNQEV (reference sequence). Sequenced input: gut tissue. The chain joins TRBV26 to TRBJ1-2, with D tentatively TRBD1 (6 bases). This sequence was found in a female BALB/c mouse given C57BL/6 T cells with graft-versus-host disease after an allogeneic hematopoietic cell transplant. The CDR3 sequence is CASSLRTRGSDYTF. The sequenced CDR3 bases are TGTGCCAGCAGTCTCAGGACCAGGGGCTCCGACTACACC. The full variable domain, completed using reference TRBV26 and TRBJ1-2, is NSKVIQTPRYLVKGQGQKAKMRCIPEKGHPVVFWYQQNKNNEFKFLINFQNQEVLQQIDMTEKRFSAECPSNSPCSLEIQSSEAGDSALYLCASSLRTRGSDYTFGSGTRLLVI.